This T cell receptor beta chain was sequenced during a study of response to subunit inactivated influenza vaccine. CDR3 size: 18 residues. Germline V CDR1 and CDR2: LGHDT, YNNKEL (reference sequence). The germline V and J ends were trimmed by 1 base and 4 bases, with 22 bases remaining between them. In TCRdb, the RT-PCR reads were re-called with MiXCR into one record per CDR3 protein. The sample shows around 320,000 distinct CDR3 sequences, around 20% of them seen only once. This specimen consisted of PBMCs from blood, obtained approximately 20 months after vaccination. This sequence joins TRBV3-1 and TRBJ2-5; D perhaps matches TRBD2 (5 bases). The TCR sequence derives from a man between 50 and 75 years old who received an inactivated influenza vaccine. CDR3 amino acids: CASSQGGTRQPEGETQYF. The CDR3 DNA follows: TGTGCCAGCAGCCAAGGCGGAACGCGCCAACCTGAGGGAGAGACCCAGTACTTC.